What follows are 5 T cell receptor beta chains derived from one specimen sequenced in a study of OX40 agonist ivuxolimab in advanced cancers. Sequencing was performed with immunoSEQ multiplex PCR; in TCRdb, only in-frame clones are kept and a portion is missing. The sample has around 66,000 clones, about nine tenths seen once. Sequencing was performed on CD4+ or CD8+ T cells sorted from blood, taken in a trial of the OX40 agonist ivuxolimab. The receptors were sampled from an adult with an advanced solid tumor such as melanoma, head and neck, liver or kidney cancer.

The V call is TRBV2, the J call TRBJ2-2; 7 bases align to TRBD1. The CDR3 is made up of 13 amino acids. Trimming took 7 bases from V and 7 from J; bases not matched to a gene: 6. Germline CDR1 is SNHLY and CDR2 is FYNNEI. CDR3 residues: CASITGELGELFF. CDR3 sequence (DNA): TGTGCCAGCATAACAGGGGAACTCGGGGAGCTGTTTTTT. The variable domain in full, completed from reference TRBV2 and TRBJ2-2, reads EPEVTQTPSHQVTQMGQEVILRCVPISNHLYFYWYRQILGQKVEFLVSFYNNEISEKSEIFDDQFSVERPDGSNFTLKIRSTKLEDSAMYFCASITGELGELFFGEGSRLTVL.

The chain combines TRBV30 with TRBJ1-2; D might be TRBD1 (6 bases). CDR1 is GTSNPN and CDR2 is SVGIG in the germline V gene (reference sequence). V was shortened by 7 bases and J by 4 bases, with 16 bases between the two germline ends. This CDR3 region has 13 residues. The CDR3 DNA is TGTGCCTCCGACAGAGGGGGAATCTATGGCTACACCTTC. Protein: CASDRGGIYGYTF.

The V and J genes are TRBV9 and TRBJ2-3; D is uncertain. The germline V gene has CDR1 SGDLS and CDR2 YYNGEE. The CDR3 consists of 12 residues. Trimming took off 4 bases at V and 3 bases at J, with 6 bases between the two ends. The DNA of the CDR3 is TGTGCCAGCAGCTTAGGTACAGATACGCAGTATTTT. Its protein is CASSLGTDTQYF.

The rearrangement links TRBV29-1 to TRBJ1-2; no firm D call. The CDR3 length is 11 residues. Trimming pared 0 bases from V and 8 bases from J, leaving 7 bases between. Per germline, CDR1 SQVTM and CDR2 ANQGSEA. DNA of the CDR3: TGCAGCGTTGAAGATAACGGGGGCTACACCTTC. It specifies CSVEDNGGYTF.

The chain joins TRBV11-1 to TRBJ1-1; D ambiguous. The V gene lost 5 bases and the J gene lost 4 bases, with 14 bases spanning the gap. This CDR3 region has 14 residues. Per germline, CDR1 SGHAT and CDR2 FQDESV (reference sequence). The CDR3 DNA reads as TGTGCCAGCAGCCGCACGATCCCCCCCACTGAAGCTTTCTTT. Protein: CASSRTIPPTEAFF.